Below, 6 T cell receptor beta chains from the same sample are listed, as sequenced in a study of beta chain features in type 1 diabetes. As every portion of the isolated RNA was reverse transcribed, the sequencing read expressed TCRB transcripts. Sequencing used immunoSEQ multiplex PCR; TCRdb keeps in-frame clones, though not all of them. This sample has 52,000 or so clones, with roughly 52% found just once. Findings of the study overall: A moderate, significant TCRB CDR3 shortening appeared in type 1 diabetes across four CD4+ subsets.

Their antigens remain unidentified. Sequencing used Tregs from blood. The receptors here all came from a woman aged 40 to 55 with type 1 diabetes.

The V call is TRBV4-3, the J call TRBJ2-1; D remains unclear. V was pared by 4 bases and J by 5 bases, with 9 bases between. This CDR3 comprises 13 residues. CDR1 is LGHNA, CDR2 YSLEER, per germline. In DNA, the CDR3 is TGCGCCAGCAGCCCGAGAGTAAACAATGAGCAGTTCTTC. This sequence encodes CASSPRVNNEQFF.

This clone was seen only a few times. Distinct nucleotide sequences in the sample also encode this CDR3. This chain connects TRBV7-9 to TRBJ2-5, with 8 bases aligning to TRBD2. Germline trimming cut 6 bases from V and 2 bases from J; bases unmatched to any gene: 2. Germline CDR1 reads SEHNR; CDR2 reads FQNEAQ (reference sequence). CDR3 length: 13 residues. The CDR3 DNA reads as TGTGCCAGCAGAGTAGCGGGGCAAGAGACCCAGTACTTC. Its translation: CASRVAGQETQYF.

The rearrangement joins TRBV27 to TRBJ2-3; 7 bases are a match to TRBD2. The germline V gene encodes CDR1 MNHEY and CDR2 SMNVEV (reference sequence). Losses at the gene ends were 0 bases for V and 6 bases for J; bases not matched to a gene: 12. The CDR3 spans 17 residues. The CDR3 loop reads CASSLSRQAGTPDTQYF. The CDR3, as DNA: TGTGCCAGCAGTTTATCCCGGCAAGCGGGGACCCCCGATACGCAGTATTTT.

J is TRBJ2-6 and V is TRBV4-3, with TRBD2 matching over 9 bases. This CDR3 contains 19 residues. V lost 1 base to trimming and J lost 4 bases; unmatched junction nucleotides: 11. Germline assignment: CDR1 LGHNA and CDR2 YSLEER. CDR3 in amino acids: CASSQVGLAGILGANVLTF. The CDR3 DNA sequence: TGCGCCAGCAGCCAAGTTGGGCTAGCGGGAATTCTAGGGGCCAACGTCCTGACTTTC.

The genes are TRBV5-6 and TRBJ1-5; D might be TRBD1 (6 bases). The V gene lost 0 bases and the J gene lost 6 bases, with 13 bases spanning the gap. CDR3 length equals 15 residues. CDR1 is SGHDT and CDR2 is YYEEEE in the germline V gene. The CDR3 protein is CASSLGGSGAQPQHF. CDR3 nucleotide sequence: TGTGCCAGCAGCTTGGGGGGGTCAGGGGCTCAGCCCCAGCATTTT. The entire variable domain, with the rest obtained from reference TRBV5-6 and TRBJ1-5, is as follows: DAGVTQSPTHLIKTRGQQVTLRCSPKSGHDTVSWYQQALGQGPQFIFQYYEEEERQRGNFPDRFSGHQFPNYSSELNVNALLLGDSALYLCASSLGGSGAQPQHFGDGTRLSIL.

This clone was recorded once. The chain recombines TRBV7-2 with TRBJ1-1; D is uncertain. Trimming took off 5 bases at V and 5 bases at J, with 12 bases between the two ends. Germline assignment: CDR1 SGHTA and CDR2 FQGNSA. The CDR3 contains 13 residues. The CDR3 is CASSTASRTEAFF. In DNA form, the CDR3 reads TGTGCCAGCAGCACCGCGTCCCGGACTGAAGCTTTCTTT.